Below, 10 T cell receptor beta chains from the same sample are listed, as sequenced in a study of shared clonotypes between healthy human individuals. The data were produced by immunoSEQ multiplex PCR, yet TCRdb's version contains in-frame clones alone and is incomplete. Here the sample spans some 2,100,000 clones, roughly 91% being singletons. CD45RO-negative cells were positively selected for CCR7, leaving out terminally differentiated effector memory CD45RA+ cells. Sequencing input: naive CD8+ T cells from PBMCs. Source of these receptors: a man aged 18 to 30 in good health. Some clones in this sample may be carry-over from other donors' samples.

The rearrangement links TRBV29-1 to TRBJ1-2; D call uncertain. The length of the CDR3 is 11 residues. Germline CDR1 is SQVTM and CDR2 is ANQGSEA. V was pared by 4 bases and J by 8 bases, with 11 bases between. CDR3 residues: CSVVVQTGYTF. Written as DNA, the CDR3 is TGCAGCGTTGTGGTACAGACGGGCTACACCTTC.

CDR3 nucleotide sequence: TGTGCCAGCAGCGACGGGACAGCCTACGAGCAGTACTTC. Translated: CASSDGTAYEQYF. The chain joins TRBV9 to TRBJ2-7; 7 bases align to TRBD1. The J segment lost 2 bases and the V segment lost 3 bases, leaving 2 bases of the junction unmatched. CDR3 length: 13 residues. The germline CDR1 and CDR2 sequences are SGDLS and YYNGEE.

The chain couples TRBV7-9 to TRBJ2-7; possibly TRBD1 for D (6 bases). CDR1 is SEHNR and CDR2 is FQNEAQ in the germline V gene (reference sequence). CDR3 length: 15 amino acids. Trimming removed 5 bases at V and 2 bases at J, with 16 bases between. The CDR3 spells CASSTDRTKTYEQYF. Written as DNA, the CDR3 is TGTGCCAGCAGCACCGACAGGACGAAAACCTACGAGCAGTACTTC.

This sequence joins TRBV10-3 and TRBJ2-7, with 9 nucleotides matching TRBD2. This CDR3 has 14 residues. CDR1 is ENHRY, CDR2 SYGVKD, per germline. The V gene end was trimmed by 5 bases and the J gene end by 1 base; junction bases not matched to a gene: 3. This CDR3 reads CAISPGLASYEQYF. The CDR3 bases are TGTGCCATCAGTCCCGGACTAGCGTCCTACGAGCAGTACTTC.

The CDR3 bases are TGTGCCAGCAGCTCTATGGCGGGAGTTCCAGATACGCAGTATTTT. This sequence encodes CASSSMAGVPDTQYF. The rearrangement joins TRBV13 to TRBJ2-3; 7 bases fit TRBD2. The CDR3 loop spans 15 amino acids. With 4 bases clipped from V and 4 bases from J, the junction kept 8 bases outside the gene matches. Germline V lookup: CDR1 PRHDT, CDR2 FYEKMQ (reference sequence).

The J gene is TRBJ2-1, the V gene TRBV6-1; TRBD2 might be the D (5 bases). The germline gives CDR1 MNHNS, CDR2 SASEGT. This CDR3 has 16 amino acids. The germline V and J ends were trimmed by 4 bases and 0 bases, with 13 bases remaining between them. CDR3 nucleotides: TGTGCCAGCAGTGGCCCCACCGGGATCTCCTACAATGAGCAGTTCTTC. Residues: CASSGPTGISYNEQFF.

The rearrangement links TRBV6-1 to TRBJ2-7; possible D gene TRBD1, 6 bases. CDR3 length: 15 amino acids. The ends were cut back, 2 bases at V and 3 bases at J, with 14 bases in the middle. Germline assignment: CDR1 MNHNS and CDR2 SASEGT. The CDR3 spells CASSETTGWGYEQYF. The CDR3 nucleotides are TGTGCCAGCAGTGAAACGACAGGCTGGGGCTACGAGCAGTACTTC.

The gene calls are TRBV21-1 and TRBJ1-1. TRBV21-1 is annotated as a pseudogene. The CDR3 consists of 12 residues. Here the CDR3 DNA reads TGTGCCAGCCAAACCTGGAACACTGAAGCTTTCTTT. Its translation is CASQTWNTEAFF.

CDR3: CASSYALFTDTQYF. In DNA, the CDR3 is TGTGCCAGTAGTTACGCACTCTTCACAGATACGCAGTATTTT. The chain recombines TRBV19 with TRBJ2-3; D gene uncertain. V shed 5 bases and J shed 2 bases, with 11 bases lying between them. The CDR3 extends over 14 amino acids. Per germline, CDR1 LNHDA and CDR2 SQIVND (reference sequence).

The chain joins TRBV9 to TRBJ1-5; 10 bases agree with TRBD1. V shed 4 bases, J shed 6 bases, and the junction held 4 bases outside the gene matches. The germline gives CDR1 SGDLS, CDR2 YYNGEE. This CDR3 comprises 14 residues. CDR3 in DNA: TGTGCCAGCAGCCCGGGACAGGGGATTCAGCCCCAGCATTTT. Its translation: CASSPGQGIQPQHF.